This is a list of T cell receptor beta chains from one sample in a study of shared clonotypes between healthy human individuals. TCRdb's table, derived via immunoSEQ multiplex PCR, lists solely in-frame clones and lacks some. The sample yields approximately 720,000 clones, 92% seen once. Sequenced input: naive CD8+ T cells sorted from blood. The receptor source for this set is a young man in good health. CDR3s include the opening cysteine and the closing phenylalanine or tryptophan. Each record gives: J gene, clone size, V gene, D gene, CDR3 DNA, CDR3 protein. D genes are given only for firm matches. Expanded clones are given a class, and other clones once, few, many or no size at all.

J gene: TRBJ2-7; clone size: NA; V gene: TRBV30; D gene: TRBD1; CDR3 DNA: TGTGCCTGGAGTGGACAGGGTGGGGAGCAGTACTTC; CDR3 protein: CAWSGQGGEQYF
J gene: TRBJ2-2; clone size: NA; V gene: TRBV11-3; D gene: NA; CDR3 DNA: TGTGCCAGCAGCCCTCGGACCGGCACCGGGGAGCTGTTTTTT; CDR3 protein: CASSPRTGTGELFF
J gene: TRBJ2-6; clone size: NA; V gene: TRBV14; D gene: NA; CDR3 DNA: TGTGCCAGCAGCCAAGACAATCCGGACAGCTATGGGGCCAACGTCCTGACTTTC; CDR3 protein: CASSQDNPDSYGANVLTF
J gene: TRBJ2-7; clone size: NA; V gene: TRBV19; D gene: TRBD1; CDR3 DNA: TGTGCCAGTAGCCCCGGGACAGGGGCCTACGAGCAGTACTTC; CDR3 protein: CASSPGTGAYEQYF
J gene: TRBJ2-2; clone size: NA; V gene: TRBV11-2; D gene: NA; CDR3 DNA: TGTGCCAGCAGCTTAGCCGGGGGAGCAACCGGGGAGCTGTTTTTT; CDR3 protein: CASSLAGGATGELFF
J gene: TRBJ2-5; clone size: NA; V gene: TRBV7-9; D gene: NA; CDR3 DNA: TGTGCCAGCAGCTTAGCCCAAGAGACCCAGTACTTC; CDR3 protein: CASSLAQETQYF
J gene: TRBJ2-1; clone size: NA; V gene: TRBV27; D gene: NA; CDR3 DNA: TGTGCCAGCAGTTTAGGGGTAGCCACCTACAATGAGCAGTTCTTC; CDR3 protein: CASSLGVATYNEQFF
J gene: TRBJ2-2; clone size: once; V gene: TRBV28; D gene: TRBD1; CDR3 DNA: TGTGCCAGCAGTTTATGTTGCGGGACAGGAAACACCGGGGAGCTGTTTTTT; CDR3 protein: CASSLCCGTGNTGELFF
J gene: TRBJ1-1; clone size: NA; V gene: TRBV5-5; D gene: NA; CDR3 DNA: TGTGCCAGCAGCTTGGGCAGGGCGAGGAACACTGAAGCTTTCTTT; CDR3 protein: CASSLGRARNTEAFF
J gene: TRBJ2-6; clone size: NA; V gene: TRBV18; D gene: NA; CDR3 DNA: TGTGCCAGCTCACCATCCGGAGAGGGATCTGGGGCCAACGTCCTGACTTTC; CDR3 protein: CASSPSGEGSGANVLTF
J gene: TRBJ2-1; clone size: NA; V gene: TRBV15; D gene: NA; CDR3 DNA: TGTGCCACCAGCAGAGAATTTAGTGAGCAGTTCTTC; CDR3 protein: CATSREFSEQFF
J gene: TRBJ2-1; clone size: NA; V gene: TRBV7-8; D gene: NA; CDR3 DNA: TGTGCCAGCAGCTTAGGTAGGGACACCTCTGGGGATGAGCAGTTCTTC; CDR3 protein: CASSLGRDTSGDEQFF
J gene: TRBJ2-2; clone size: NA; V gene: TRBV5-4; D gene: TRBD2; CDR3 DNA: TGTGCCAGCAGCCTCATTAGCGGGAGCACCGGGGAGCTGTTTTTT; CDR3 protein: CASSLISGSTGELFF
J gene: TRBJ2-1; clone size: NA; V gene: TRBV19; D gene: TRBD1; CDR3 DNA: TGTGCCAGTAGTTCTCAGGGGGCGCGCCACTCCTACAATGAGCAGTTCTTC; CDR3 protein: CASSSQGARHSYNEQFF
J gene: TRBJ2-2; clone size: once; V gene: TRBV7-9; D gene: TRBD1; CDR3 DNA: TGTGCCAGCAGGGTGTGGGACAGCAACACCGGGGAGCTGTTTTTT; CDR3 protein: CASRVWDSNTGELFF
J gene: TRBJ1-2; clone size: NA; V gene: TRBV5-6; D gene: NA; CDR3 DNA: TGTGCCAGCAGCTTCTGGGGTACCTATGGCTACACCTTC; CDR3 protein: CASSFWGTYGYTF
J gene: TRBJ2-7; clone size: NA; V gene: TRBV27; D gene: TRBD2; CDR3 DNA: TGTGCCAGCAGTCCCGGGACTAGAAGGTCCGAGCAGTACTTC; CDR3 protein: CASSPGTRRSEQYF
J gene: TRBJ1-1; clone size: NA; V gene: TRBV4-1; D gene: NA; CDR3 DNA: TGCGCCAGCAGCCATGGGAGGGGAATGAACACTGAAGCTTTCTTT; CDR3 protein: CASSHGRGMNTEAFF
J gene: TRBJ1-2; clone size: NA; V gene: TRBV2; D gene: NA; CDR3 DNA: TGTGCCAGCCGGAACTATGGCTACACCTTC; CDR3 protein: CASRNYGYTF
J gene: TRBJ2-1; clone size: NA; V gene: TRBV29-1; D gene: TRBD2; CDR3 DNA: TGCAGCGTCGACGATGGGGGGGGCAATGAGCAGTTCTTC; CDR3 protein: CSVDDGGGNEQFF
J gene: TRBJ2-7; clone size: NA; V gene: TRBV19; D gene: TRBD1; CDR3 DNA: TGTGCCAGTAGTCTGGGACAGGGGCCCCTTTACGAGCAGTACTTC; CDR3 protein: CASSLGQGPLYEQYF
J gene: TRBJ1-2; clone size: NA; V gene: TRBV6-1; D gene: NA; CDR3 DNA: TGTGCCAGCAGTGACGAGCTGCCAGGGCTAGATGGCTACACCTTC; CDR3 protein: CASSDELPGLDGYTF
J gene: TRBJ2-1; clone size: NA; V gene: TRBV6-6; D gene: TRBD1; CDR3 DNA: TGTGCCAGCACATATTCCGGACAGGGAATCAATGAGCAGTTCTTC; CDR3 protein: CASTYSGQGINEQFF
J gene: TRBJ2-5; clone size: NA; V gene: TRBV4-1; D gene: NA; CDR3 DNA: TGCGCCAGCAGCCAAGTGATTGGGGAGACCCAGTACTTC; CDR3 protein: CASSQVIGETQYF
J gene: TRBJ2-5; clone size: NA; V gene: TRBV20-1; D gene: NA; CDR3 DNA: TGCAGTGCTGCGAATGGGAAGACCCAGTACTTC; CDR3 protein: CSAANGKTQYF
J gene: TRBJ2-7; clone size: NA; V gene: TRBV4-2; D gene: NA; CDR3 DNA: TGTGCCAGCAGCCAAGAACCCGGGACTGGTAGTTACGAGCAGTACTTC; CDR3 protein: CASSQEPGTGSYEQYF
J gene: TRBJ2-3; clone size: NA; V gene: TRBV5-1; D gene: TRBD1; CDR3 DNA: TGCGCCAGCAGCTCGATCACAGGGGGATTTTTTACAAATACGCAGTATTTT; CDR3 protein: CASSSITGGFFTNTQYF
J gene: TRBJ2-7; clone size: NA; V gene: TRBV5-1; D gene: NA; CDR3 DNA: TGCGCCAGCAGCTTGGGGCAGGGCCTCGGCTTCTACGAGCAGTACTTC; CDR3 protein: CASSLGQGLGFYEQYF
J gene: TRBJ2-1; clone size: NA; V gene: TRBV28; D gene: TRBD2; CDR3 DNA: TGTGCCAGCAGTTTGGGGGCCGGGACTAGCGGGAGGGCCCCCTACAATGAGCAGTTCTTC; CDR3 protein: CASSLGAGTSGRAPYNEQFF
J gene: TRBJ2-3; clone size: NA; V gene: TRBV4-1; D gene: TRBD2; CDR3 DNA: TGCGCCAGCAGCCACGAACCGGGACTAGCGGGAGGGAACACAGATACGCAGTATTTT; CDR3 protein: CASSHEPGLAGGNTDTQYF
J gene: TRBJ2-1; clone size: NA; V gene: TRBV27; D gene: TRBD2; CDR3 DNA: TGTGCCAGCAGTTTAGGACTAGCGGGATATAATGAGCAGTTCTTC; CDR3 protein: CASSLGLAGYNEQFF
J gene: TRBJ2-5; clone size: once; V gene: TRBV29-1; D gene: NA; CDR3 DNA: TGCAGCGTGCGGGGCCGGCGGGAGACCCAGTACTTC; CDR3 protein: CSVRGRRETQYF
J gene: TRBJ2-7; clone size: once; V gene: TRBV28; D gene: NA; CDR3 DNA: TGTGCCAGCAGTCAAGAGACCTACGAGCAGTACTTC; CDR3 protein: CASSQETYEQYF
J gene: TRBJ2-2; clone size: NA; V gene: TRBV9; D gene: NA; CDR3 DNA: TGTGCCAGCAGCGCGTCGCCCGGGGAGCTGTTTTTT; CDR3 protein: CASSASPGELFF
J gene: TRBJ2-1; clone size: NA; V gene: TRBV7-2; D gene: TRBD2; CDR3 DNA: TGTGCCAGCAGCTTAGAAACTAGCGGGAGGGCCCCTCCGAATGAGCAGTTCTTC; CDR3 protein: CASSLETSGRAPPNEQFF
J gene: TRBJ1-1; clone size: NA; V gene: TRBV6-1; D gene: NA; CDR3 DNA: TGTGCCAGCAGTGCCGGACAGCTAGGGGTGAACACTGAAGCTTTCTTT; CDR3 protein: CASSAGQLGVNTEAFF
J gene: TRBJ2-1; clone size: NA; V gene: TRBV4-1; D gene: NA; CDR3 DNA: TGCGCCAGCAGCCAAGTAGGGACACTCAATGAGCAGTTCTTC; CDR3 protein: CASSQVGTLNEQFF
J gene: TRBJ1-2; clone size: once; V gene: TRBV27; D gene: TRBD1; CDR3 DNA: TGTGCCAGCAGTTTATGGGACAGGGGCTATGGCTACACCTTC; CDR3 protein: CASSLWDRGYGYTF
J gene: TRBJ2-7; clone size: NA; V gene: TRBV28; D gene: TRBD2; CDR3 DNA: TGTGCCAGCAGTTTGGGACTAGCGGGAGTGGCATCCTACGAGCAGTACTTC; CDR3 protein: CASSLGLAGVASYEQYF
J gene: TRBJ2-2; clone size: NA; V gene: TRBV4-2; D gene: NA; CDR3 DNA: TGTGCCAGCAGCCAAGAAAGGGGGTGGGCCACCGGGGAGCTGTTTTTT; CDR3 protein: CASSQERGWATGELFF
J gene: TRBJ2-5; clone size: NA; V gene: TRBV7-8; D gene: TRBD1; CDR3 DNA: TGTGCCAGCAGCTTAGAAGGACCCCCAGAAGGGACAGAAGAGACCCAGTACTTC; CDR3 protein: CASSLEGPPEGTEETQYF
J gene: TRBJ2-5; clone size: NA; V gene: TRBV7-8; D gene: NA; CDR3 DNA: TGTGCCAGCAGCTTAGTATTGTGGGCCCAGTACTTC; CDR3 protein: CASSLVLWAQYF
J gene: TRBJ2-7; clone size: NA; V gene: TRBV5-4; D gene: NA; CDR3 DNA: TGTGCCAGCAGCTTGGAGACTTACGAGCAGTACTTC; CDR3 protein: CASSLETYEQYF
J gene: TRBJ2-1; clone size: NA; V gene: TRBV28; D gene: NA; CDR3 DNA: TGTGCCAGCAGTTCGTTAACTGCATCCTACAATGAGCAGTTCTTC; CDR3 protein: CASSSLTASYNEQFF
J gene: TRBJ1-2; clone size: NA; V gene: TRBV7-9; D gene: NA; CDR3 DNA: TGTGCCAGCAGCTTTCCGACACCAGAGGGTATGGCTACCACCTTC; CDR3 protein: CASSFPTPEGMATTF
J gene: TRBJ1-2; clone size: NA; V gene: TRBV28; D gene: NA; CDR3 DNA: TGTGCCAGCAGACCCCTATTATTAAACTATGGCTACACCTTC; CDR3 protein: CASRPLLLNYGYTF
J gene: TRBJ2-7; clone size: NA; V gene: TRBV15; D gene: NA; CDR3 DNA: TGTGCCACCAGCAAGGACTTATCCTACGAGCAGTACTTC; CDR3 protein: CATSKDLSYEQYF